The subject of this entry is one TCR delta chain. TCRdb made new clone calls on the reads using CATT. Among approximately 12,000 delta-chain clones, just under 9% were seen once, and the ten largest hold more than 3.5%. The sample is drawn from a study of gamma-delta chains in newborns, infants, children. Study at large: Microbial exposure reportedly drives polyclonal innate γδ T cell expansion after birth.

The CDR3 is made up of 17 amino acids. Germline CDR1 and CDR2: GEAIGNYY and EKD. The J segment lost 3 bases and the V segment lost 0 bases, leaving 7 bases of the junction unmatched. This TCR derives from a child who was a newborn, infant or young child, either healthy, febrile or measles-vaccinated (not recorded which). The genes are TRDV2 and TRDJ1; TRDD3 matches 12 bases. The sequenced material came from blood. The CDR3 sequence: CACDTVAGGYVADKLIF. Here the CDR3 DNA reads TGTGCCTGTGACACCGTCGCTGGGGGATACGTGGCCGATAAACTCATCTTT.